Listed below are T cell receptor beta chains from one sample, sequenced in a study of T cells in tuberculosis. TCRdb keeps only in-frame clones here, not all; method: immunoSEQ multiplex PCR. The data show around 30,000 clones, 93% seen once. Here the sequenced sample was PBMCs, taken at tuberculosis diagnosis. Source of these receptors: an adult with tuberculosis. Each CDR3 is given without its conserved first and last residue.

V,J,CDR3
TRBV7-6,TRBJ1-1,ASSLGQGTNTEAF
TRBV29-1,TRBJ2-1,SVQGLANNEQF
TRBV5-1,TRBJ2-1,ASSTAPTGGIDEQF
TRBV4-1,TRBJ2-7,ASSQDILYEQY
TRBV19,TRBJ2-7,ASSPPRVAGGPKEQY
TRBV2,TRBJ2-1,ASSGSLGYNEQF
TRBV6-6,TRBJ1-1,ASSWGQLMNTEAF
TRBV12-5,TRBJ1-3,ASGLVLGQEVSTIY
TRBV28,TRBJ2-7,ASQTDRGYEQY
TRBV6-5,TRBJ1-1,ASSYAGGGTEAF
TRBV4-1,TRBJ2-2,ASSQVTRGGLAGELF
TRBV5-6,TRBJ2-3,ASSPPFPGTTDTQY
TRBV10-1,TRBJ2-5,ASSAQGWETQY
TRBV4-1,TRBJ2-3,ASSQEERRAQY
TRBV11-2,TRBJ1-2,ASRGVRTLGNYGYT
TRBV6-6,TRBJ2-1,ASSPAQDRVEQF
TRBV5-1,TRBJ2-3,ASTGLADTDTQY
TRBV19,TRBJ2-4,ASSARLETISLAKNIQY
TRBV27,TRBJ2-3,ASRPTLGRGIADTQY
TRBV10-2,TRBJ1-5,ASSRQGRDQPQH
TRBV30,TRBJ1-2,AWRGPWIGYT
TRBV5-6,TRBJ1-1,ASSLQGAGEAF
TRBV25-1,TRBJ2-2,ASRRTGFYTGELF
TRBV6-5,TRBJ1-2,ASSYSRQGGGYT
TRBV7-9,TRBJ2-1,ASSPSLADTNEQF
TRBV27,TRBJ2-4,ASRPALRGNIQY
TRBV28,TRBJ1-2,ASRGLSSGGYT
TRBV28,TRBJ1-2,ASSLNRGGYT
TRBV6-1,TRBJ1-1,ASSFDRVNTEAF
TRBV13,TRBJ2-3,ASSRRTSTDTQY
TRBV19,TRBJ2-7,ATSAPSGTYEQY